This entry lists 32 T cell receptor beta chains sequenced from one sample in a study of T cells in Graves' hyperthyroidism and ophthalmopathy. It was RNA transcripts that yielded the amplified TCR beta CDR3 regions. Carried out on the TCR CDR3, a first-round RT-PCR used the HTBI primer set. TCRdb used MiXCR to reprocess the multiplex PCR reads, holding one entry per CDR3 protein. The sample holds about 590,000 distinct CDR3 sequences, 14% seen once. The sample consisted of blood. These receptors originate from a woman aged 18-29 years with Graves' ophthalmopathy.

The V and J genes are TRBV7-9 and TRBJ1-4; unclear D gene. CDR1 is SEHNR, CDR2 FQNEAQ, per germline (reference sequence). The CDR3 contains 14 residues. V lost 3 bases to trimming and J lost 0 bases, with 5 bases between them. The CDR3 region has the DNA TGTGCCAGCAGCTTCGAAGCAACTAATGAAAAACTGTTTTTT. It specifies CASSFEATNEKLFF.

This clonotype was detected many times. This chain links TRBV12-3 or TRBV12-4 with TRBJ1-3; D not certain. CDR3 length: 16 residues. Between the trimmed V and J ends, which lost 5 bases and 4 bases, there was a span of 18 bases. This chain's CDR3 is CASSTPWLSEGNTIYF. The DNA for the CDR3 is TGTGCCAGCAGTACTCCCTGGCTTTCGGAGGGAAACACCATATATTTT.

The chain employs TRBV20-1 and TRBJ2-5, with 9 bases fitting TRBD2. The CDR3 is made up of 16 amino acids. Per the germline V gene, CDR1 is DFQATT and CDR2 is SNEGSKA (reference sequence). With 0 bases clipped from V and 4 bases from J, the junction kept 9 bases outside the gene matches. CDR3 bases: TGCAGTGCTAGAGAGGCGGGGCTAGCGGGAATAGAGACCCAGTACTTC. It is translated as CSAREAGLAGIETQYF.

CDR3 coding DNA: TGCGCCAGCAGTGACGGCCTAGCGGGACTATACAATGAGCAGTTCTTC. Residues: CASSDGLAGLYNEQFF. The V gene is TRBV10-2, the J gene TRBJ2-1; the match to TRBD2 covers 9 bases. V shed 3 bases and J 4 bases; nucleotides not matched to a gene: 7. The V gene's germline CDR1 is WSHSY and CDR2 SAAADI. The length of the CDR3 is 16 residues.

This sequence joins TRBV9 and TRBJ2-2; 8 bases align to TRBD2. The junction had 10 bases not matched to a gene; V was cut back by 3 bases and J by 0 bases. Germline CDR1 reads SGDLS; CDR2 reads YYNGEE. The length of the CDR3 is 18 residues. CDR3 bases: TGTGCCAGCAGCGGGCCTAGCGGGCCTATTTCGAACACCGGGGAGCTGTTTTTT. As protein: CASSGPSGPISNTGELFF.

The chain couples TRBV20-1 to TRBJ1-5; D unclear. This CDR3 is 14 amino acids long. Looked up from germline, CDR1 is DFQATT and CDR2 is SNEGSKA (reference sequence). Trimming shortened V by 4 bases and J by 0 bases, and 10 bases separated the two germline ends. CDR3 DNA sequence: TGCAGTGCTAACGTAGACCATAGCAATCAGCCCCAGCATTTT. It translates to CSANVDHSNQPQHF.

This clonotype appeared a few times. Germline is not matched at one junction end, which may reflect a read error. The rearrangement links TRBV4-2 to TRBJ1-1; 7 bases are shared with TRBD1. CDR3 size: 17 residues. CDR1 LGHNA and CDR2 YNFKEQ come from the germline V gene. The CDR3 loop reads CVSSQGRLRGLNTEAFF. The CDR3 DNA reads TGTGTCAGCAGCCAAGGAAGGTTGAGGGGGCTGAACACTGAAGCTTTCTTT.

This clonotype was recorded many times. The rearrangement uses TRBV28 and TRBJ1-1; 9 positions match TRBD1. V was pared by 6 bases and J by 5 bases, with 7 bases of the junction left unmatched. In germline, CDR1 is MDHEN, CDR2 SYDVKM. This CDR3 is built from 14 residues. CDR3 in DNA: TGTGCCAGCAGCCAGACAGGGGGGGTGACTGAAGCTTTCTTT. Protein product: CASSQTGGVTEAFF.

The chain recombines TRBV28 with TRBJ1-1; D is ambiguous. The V gene's germline CDR1 is MDHEN and CDR2 SYDVKM. V dropped 6 bases and J dropped 7 bases, with 9 bases sitting between them. This CDR3 has 11 residues. CDR3 amino acids: CASRAAGEAFF. The CDR3 nucleotides read TGTGCCAGCAGGGCGGCAGGTGAAGCTTTCTTT.

A few counts support this clonotype. V is TRBV27 and J is TRBJ1-5; no clear D gene. The germline V and J ends were trimmed by 6 bases and 3 bases, with 15 bases remaining between them. Germline loops: CDR1 MNHEY, CDR2 SMNVEV (reference sequence). The CDR3 length is 15 residues. The CDR3, as DNA: TGTGCCAGCAGACCGATGGGTGGAGACAATCAGCCCCAGCATTTT. It yields the protein CASRPMGGDNQPQHF.

This clonotype was counted only a few times. V usage is TRBV27 and J usage is TRBJ1-5; the D is unclear. This CDR3 contains 15 residues. Germline V gene sequence: CDR1 MNHEY, CDR2 SMNVEV (reference sequence). V was shortened by 5 bases and J by 6 bases, with 17 bases between the two germline ends. The CDR3 loop is CASSPSARSGQPQHF. Written as DNA, the CDR3 is TGTGCCAGCAGTCCCTCGGCCAGGTCGGGTCAGCCCCAGCATTTT.

This clonotype was counted many times. This chain links TRBV24-1 with TRBJ1-5; 7 positions agree with TRBD1. The trim removed 4 bases at V and 3 bases at J, leaving 5 bases unmatched. CDR3 length equals 15 residues. The germline V gene encodes CDR1 KGHDR and CDR2 SFDVKD. This chain's CDR3 is CATSDRDRANQPQHF. The CDR3 DNA reads TGTGCCACCAGTGACCGTGACAGGGCCAATCAGCCCCAGCATTTT.

The table lists this clonotype with many counts. V gene TRBV2 combines with J gene TRBJ1-1; D may be TRBD1 (6 bases). V lost 0 bases and J 12 bases, leaving 11 bases between the germline ends. Germline V gives CDR1 SNHLY, CDR2 FYNNEI. The CDR3 extends over 12 amino acids. The CDR3 loop reads CASSEALTGSFF. The CDR3 bases are TGTGCCAGCAGTGAAGCGCTTACAGGGTCTTTCTTT.

The chain uses TRBV5-4 and TRBJ2-1, with D uncertain. CDR1 and CDR2 (germline): SGHNT, YYREEE (reference sequence). Between the trimmed V and J ends, which lost 4 bases and 1 base, there was a span of 9 bases. This CDR3 is built from 14 residues. In DNA, the CDR3 is TGTGCCAGCAGCGATCTTCTTTCCTACAATGAGCAGTTCTTC. This encodes CASSDLLSYNEQFF.

This clonotype has only a few counts. The chain couples TRBV27 to TRBJ2-7; TRBD1 agrees at 9 bases. The CDR3 sequence is 15 residues long. Germline V lookup: CDR1 MNHEY, CDR2 SMNVEV (reference sequence). The V segment lost 5 bases and the J segment 2 bases; nucleotides outside the gene matches: 7. In DNA, the CDR3 is TGTGCCAGCAGTATAGGACAGGGGACAGCCTACGAGCAGTACTTC. Amino acids: CASSIGQGTAYEQYF.

This clonotype was picked up many times. The rearrangement links TRBV11-2 to TRBJ2-7; 9 positions match TRBD1. Trimming took 5 bases from V and 7 from J; bases not matched to a gene: 9. Germline V gene data show CDR1 as SGHAT and CDR2 as FQNNGV. The CDR3 length is 14 residues. This CDR3 is CASSPNRGPGEQYF. CDR3 DNA: TGTGCCAGCAGCCCCAACAGGGGGCCAGGGGAGCAGTACTTC.

This clonotype showed up many times. This chain links TRBV27 with TRBJ2-1; D possibly corresponds to TRBD2 (6 bases). This CDR3 comprises 15 residues. Trimming took off 7 bases at V and 2 bases at J, with 15 bases between the two ends. The germline CDR1 and CDR2 sequences are MNHEY and SMNVEV (reference sequence). CDR3 in amino acids: CASTSVASAYNEQFF. CDR3 coding DNA: TGTGCCAGCACCTCGGTGGCTAGCGCCTACAATGAGCAGTTCTTC.

This clonotype was seen at least ten times. The chain is built from TRBV9 and TRBJ1-6; TRBD1 matches at 7 bases. CDR3 length equals 13 residues. Per the germline V gene, CDR1 is SGDLS and CDR2 is YYNGEE. Trimming cost V 3 bases and J 7 bases; bases outside gene matches: 1. The CDR3 nucleotides read TGTGCCAGCAGCGCGGGACAGAATTCACCCCTCCACTTT. This translates into CASSAGQNSPLHF.

Notes on this clonotype: A much larger clone lies a single base off, so this may be a read error. The genes are TRBV7-9 and TRBJ1-1, with 9 bases lining up with TRBD1. This CDR3 is built from 15 residues. The V gene's germline CDR1 is SEHNR and CDR2 FQNEAQ (reference sequence). DNA of the CDR3: TGTGCCAGCAGCTTGGACAGGGGCCTTAACACTGGAGCTTTCTTT. Translating gives CASSLDRGLNTGAFF.

The chain combines TRBV4-1 with TRBJ2-1, with TRBD2 matching over 7 bases. Trimming took 4 bases from V and 2 from J; bases not matched to a gene: 5. The CDR3 has 15 residues. The V gene's germline CDR1 is MGHRA and CDR2 YSYEKL. CDR3 in DNA: TGCGCCAGCAGCCGAGAGGGAGGGACCTACAATGAGCAGTTCTTC. Encoded protein: CASSREGGTYNEQFF.

This clonotype was counted at least ten times. The chain employs TRBV7-2 and TRBJ2-7, with D hard to call. The ends were cut back, 2 bases at V and 3 bases at J, with 11 bases in the middle. CDR1 is SGHTA, CDR2 FQGNSA, per germline. The CDR3 runs 14 residues. CDR3 sequence reads: CASSLPKPDYEQYF. The CDR3 region has the DNA TGTGCCAGCAGCTTACCAAAACCCGACTACGAGCAGTACTTC. Filled out from reference TRBV7-2 and TRBJ2-7, the complete variable domain reads GAGVSQSPSNKVTEKGKDVELRCDPISGHTALYWYRQSLGQGLEFLIYFQGNSAPDKSGLPSDRFSAERTGGSVSTLTIQRTQQEDSAVYLCASSLPKPDYEQYFGPGTRLTVT.

This clonotype showed up many times. The gene calls are TRBV7-2 and TRBJ2-5; D assignment may be TRBD1 or TRBD2 (5 bases each). This CDR3 is built from 15 residues. Germline CDR1 is SGHTA and CDR2 is FQGNSA. V lost 1 base, J lost 5 bases, and 14 bases lay in between. CDR3 residues: CASSLGEGRWETQYF. CDR3 nucleotide sequence: TGTGCCAGCAGCTTAGGAGAGGGGAGATGGGAGACCCAGTACTTC.

This clonotype was counted at least ten times. The chain uses TRBV3-1 and TRBJ2-7, with 13 bases that match TRBD2. Looked up from germline, CDR1 is LGHDT and CDR2 is YNNKEL (reference sequence). CDR3 size: 15 residues. V gave up 4 bases and J gave up 5 bases; unmatched junction bases: 5. The CDR3 DNA reads as TGTGCCAGCAGCCTACGGACTAGCGGGAGCGACGAGCAGTACTTC. It encodes CASSLRTSGSDEQYF.

The chain combines TRBV2 with TRBJ2-7, with TRBD1 identical over 7 bases. The CDR3 covers 16 residues. In germline, CDR1 is SNHLY, CDR2 FYNNEI. V lost 3 bases to trimming and J lost 3 bases; unmatched junction nucleotides: 11. In DNA form, the CDR3 reads TGTGCCAGCAGTGAGTCCGGGACAGTCTCCCACTACGAGCAGTACTTC. Protein product: CASSESGTVSHYEQYF.

CDR3 nucleotides: TGTGCCAGTAGGGGGGGGGACTGGATGAACACTGAAGCTTTCTTT. Its translation: CASRGGDWMNTEAFF. The V and J genes are TRBV19 and TRBJ1-1; tentative D call: TRBD1 (5 bases). CDR1 and CDR2 (germline): LNHDA, SQIVND (reference sequence). Trimming shortened V by 6 bases and J by 0 bases, and 14 bases separated the two germline ends. The CDR3 contains 15 residues.

This chain connects TRBV4-1 to TRBJ2-7; no clear D gene. The length of the CDR3 is 15 residues. Germline values: CDR1 MGHRA, CDR2 YSYEKL. The V and J ends lost 2 bases and 4 bases respectively, with 15 bases between them. CDR3 sequence (DNA): TGCGCCAGCAGCCAATCGGTACTTGGGGTGTACGAGCAGTACTTC. Protein: CASSQSVLGVYEQYF.

This clonotype appeared many times. The rearrangement joins TRBV12-5 to TRBJ2-1, with 8 bases fitting TRBD1. CDR3 length: 14 residues. Germline CDR1 and CDR2: LGHNT and FRNRAP. V lost 9 bases, J lost 4 bases, and 8 bases stayed unmatched. Here the CDR3 DNA reads TGTGCTAGCGCCCCGGGACAGGCATACAATGAGCAGTTCTTC. It encodes CASAPGQAYNEQFF.

This chain joins TRBV3-1 and TRBJ1-6, with 8 nucleotides matching TRBD1. From germline, CDR1 is LGHDT and CDR2 YNNKEL (reference sequence). There are 17 residues in the CDR3. Trimming at V came to 0 bases and at J to 8 bases, leaving 9 bases not matched to a gene. The CDR3 sequence is CASSQDSGQAWDSPLHF. The CDR3 DNA is TGTGCCAGCAGCCAAGATTCGGGACAGGCGTGGGATTCACCCCTCCACTTT.

The sample holds a few counts of this clonotype. The V gene is TRBV4-2, the J gene TRBJ2-3, with D possibly being TRBD2 (5 bases). The V and J ends lost 2 bases and 2 bases respectively, with 8 bases between them. The germline gives CDR1 LGHNA, CDR2 YNFKEQ. The CDR3 runs 14 residues. The CDR3 DNA follows: TGTGCCAGCAGCCAATTGGAGGCCACAGATACGCAGTATTTT. This encodes CASSQLEATDTQYF.

This clonotype was counted many times. This chain links TRBV27 with TRBJ2-5, with 9 bases identical to TRBD1. The CDR3 is 18 amino acids. Germline values: CDR1 MNHEY, CDR2 SMNVEV (reference sequence). After removal of 0 bases from V and 0 bases from J, the junction contained 8 bases not matched to a gene. The CDR3 bases are TGTGCCAGCAGTTTATCGGCTCTCCGGGACAGGGACCAAGAGACCCAGTACTTC. Its protein is CASSLSALRDRDQETQYF.

This clonotype was observed once. The chain uses TRBV20-1 and TRBJ2-3; D call uncertain. The V end lost 1 base, the J end lost 4 bases, and 6 bases lay between the germline ends. The CDR3 runs 12 residues. The germline CDR1 and CDR2 sequences are DFQATT and SNEGSKA (reference sequence). CDR3 amino acids: CSARVRPDTQYF. For the CDR3, the DNA is TGCAGTGCTAGAGTGCGACCAGATACGCAGTATTTT.

This clonotype was seen ten or more times. The chain joins TRBV19 to TRBJ1-1; the D is unclear. Germline V CDR1 and CDR2: LNHDA, SQIVND (reference sequence). Trimming took 5 bases from V and 1 from J, leaving 8 bases between them. The CDR3 extends over 13 amino acids. CDR3 amino acids: CASSRQRNTEAFF. CDR3 coding DNA: TGTGCCAGTAGTCGCCAGAGGAACACTGAAGCTTTCTTT. Looking up the rest from reference TRBV19 and TRBJ1-1 gives the full variable domain: DGGITQSPKYLFRKEGQNVTLSCEQNLNHDAMYWYRQDPGQGLRLIYYSQIVNDFQKGDIAEGYSVSREKKESFPLTVTSAQKNPTAFYLCASSRQRNTEAFFGQGTRLTVV.